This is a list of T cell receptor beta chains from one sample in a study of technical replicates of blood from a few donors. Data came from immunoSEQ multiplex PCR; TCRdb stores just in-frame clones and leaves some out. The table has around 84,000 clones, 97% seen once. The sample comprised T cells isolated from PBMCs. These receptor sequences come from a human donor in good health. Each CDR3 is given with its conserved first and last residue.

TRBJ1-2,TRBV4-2,CASSPGSGGWYGYTF
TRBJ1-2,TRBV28,CASSWRSNYGYTF
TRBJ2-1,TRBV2,CASSEGGQVYNEQFF
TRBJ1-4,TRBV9,CASSLSGTDNEKLFF
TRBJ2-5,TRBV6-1,CASSELRFQETQYF
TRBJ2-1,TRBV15,CATSRVQRWEGYNEQFF
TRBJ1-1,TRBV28,CASSSSTGVSGNTEAFF
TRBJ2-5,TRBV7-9,CASSPGQGARETQYF
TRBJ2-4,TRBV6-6,CASSYGTVRAKNIQYF
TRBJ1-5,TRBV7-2,CASSFGGWDQPQHF
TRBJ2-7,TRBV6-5,CASIPPGGGSYEQYF
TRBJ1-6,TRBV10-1,CASSESVRSPLHF
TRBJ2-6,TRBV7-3,CASSSYRGGSGANVLTF
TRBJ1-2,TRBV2,CASLSTGAYGYTF
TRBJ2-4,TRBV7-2,CASSLVENIQYF
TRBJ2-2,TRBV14,CASSRFQGNTGELFF
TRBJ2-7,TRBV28,CASRLGQGVNEQYF
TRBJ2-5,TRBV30,CAWQGGETQYF
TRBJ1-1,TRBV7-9,CASSLEPNTEAFF
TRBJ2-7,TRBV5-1,CASSIGSSYEQYF
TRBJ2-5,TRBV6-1,CASSVGRAAQETQYF
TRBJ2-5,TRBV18,CASSPGSRQGAAQYF
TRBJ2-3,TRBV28,CASSPQGKSAVTDTQYF
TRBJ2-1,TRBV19,CASSIPTGLSYNEQFF
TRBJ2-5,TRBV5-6,CASSPEGTSGLETQYF
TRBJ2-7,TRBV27,CASSLSLGTVTYEQYF
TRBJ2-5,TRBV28,CASSLDFETQYF